This passage covers 10 T cell receptor beta chains from one sample sequenced in a study of blood T cell repertoires in COVID-19. Generated by immunoSEQ multiplex PCR, the TCRdb table keeps only in-frame clones and is missing some. The sample carries 450,000 to 500,000 clones, approximately 85% recorded once. Sequenced material: peripheral blood. The receptors here all came from a human donor in a cohort sampled during active COVID-19.

This sequence joins TRBV30 and TRBJ1-1; no definite D call. The length of the CDR3 is 14 residues. The germline V gene has CDR1 GTSNPN and CDR2 SVGIG (reference sequence). V lost 4 bases and J 0 bases, leaving 12 bases between the germline ends. The CDR3 protein is CAWNQNGVNTEAFF. The CDR3 DNA follows: TGTGCCTGGAATCAGAACGGGGTGAACACTGAAGCTTTCTTT.

This clone was counted once. The genes are TRBV11-3 and TRBJ2-3; 9 bases are a match to TRBD2. The ends lost 3 bases at V and 5 bases at J; junction bases unmatched: 3. The germline gives CDR1 SGHNT, CDR2 YENEEA. The CDR3 is made up of 14 amino acids. The CDR3: CASSFGLARDTQYF. CDR3 bases: TGTGCCAGCAGCTTCGGACTAGCGAGAGATACGCAGTATTTT.

This sequence joins TRBV5-6 and TRBJ2-7; D might be TRBD1 (5 bases). CDR3 length equals 14 residues. V was cut by 1 base and J by 3 bases, with 11 bases left in between. Germline V gene data show CDR1 as SGHDT and CDR2 as YYEEEE. CDR3 in amino acids: CASSLTQGLYEQYF. CDR3 in DNA: TGTGCCAGCAGCTTGACGCAGGGCCTCTACGAGCAGTACTTC. The variable domain in full, with the rest retrieved from reference TRBV5-6 and TRBJ2-7, is DAGVTQSPTHLIKTRGQQVTLRCSPKSGHDTVSWYQQALGQGPQFIFQYYEEEERQRGNFPDRFSGHQFPNYSSELNVNALLLGDSALYLCASSLTQGLYEQYFGPGTRLTVT.

This clone has a single count. The chain recombines TRBV11-2 with TRBJ1-2, with 7 nucleotides matching TRBD1. The CDR3 is 16 amino acids. The J segment lost 6 bases and the V segment lost 4 bases, leaving 14 bases of the junction unmatched. CDR1 and CDR2 from the germline V gene are SGHAT and FQNNGV. The CDR3 nucleotides read TGTGCCAGCAGCTCAATGGGTCGAGGGGGCGCGAATGGCTACACCTTC. It codes for CASSSMGRGGANGYTF.

CDR3 bases: TGCAGCGTTGGCCTGACTAGCGGAGGGCCTGGGGATACGCAGTATTTT. Translated: CSVGLTSGGPGDTQYF. This chain uses TRBV29-1 with TRBJ2-3, with 9 bases matching TRBD2. V lost 4 bases to trimming and J lost 6 bases; unmatched junction nucleotides: 14. The CDR3 length is 16 residues. CDR1 SQVTM and CDR2 ANQGSEA come from the germline V gene.

The chain joins TRBV11-2 to TRBJ2-1, with TRBD2 as a possible D gene (5 bases). CDR3 size: 14 residues. Trimming removed 2 bases from V and 10 bases from J, with 15 bases in between. Per the germline V gene, CDR1 is SGHAT and CDR2 is FQNNGV. CDR3 sequence reads: CASSLTDWAIEQFF. The CDR3 DNA follows: TGTGCCAGCAGCTTAACGGACTGGGCGATAGAGCAGTTCTTC. Variable domain in full (rest from reference TRBV11-2 and TRBJ2-1): EAGVAQSPRYKIIEKRQSVAFWCNPISGHATLYWYQQILGQGPKLLIQFQNNGVVDDSQLPKDRFSAERLKGVDSTLKIQPAKLEDSAVYLCASSLTDWAIEQFFGPGTRLTVL.

The chain is built from TRBV9 and TRBJ2-1; D is possibly TRBD1 (11 bases). This CDR3 is 17 amino acids long. Trimming stripped 3 bases from V and 13 bases from J, with 29 bases between. From germline, CDR1 is SGDLS and CDR2 YYNGEE. The CDR3 DNA sequence: TGTGCCAGCAGCGCGGGGACAGGGGGAACTAGCGGGGTCGGACAGTTCTTC. Its protein is CASSAGTGGTSGVGQFF. Complete variable domain (other parts from reference TRBV9 and TRBJ2-1): DSGVTQTPKHLITATGQRVTLRCSPRSGDLSVYWYQQSLDQGLQFLIQYYNGEERAKGNILERFSAQQFPDLHSELNLSSLELGDSALYFCASSAGTGGTSGVGQFFGPGTRLTVL.

J is TRBJ1-2 and V is TRBV3-1 (or the pseudogene TRBV3-2); a possible D gene is TRBD1 (6 bases). V was shortened by 5 bases and J by 3 bases, with 10 bases between the two germline ends. The CDR3 spans 13 residues. Germline CDR1 and CDR2: LGHDT and YNNKEL (reference sequence). The CDR3 region is CASSGTTHYGYTF. For the CDR3, the DNA is TGTGCCAGCAGCGGGACAACCCACTATGGCTACACCTTC.

This sequence joins TRBV27 and TRBJ2-7, with 9 nucleotides matching TRBD1. CDR3 size: 14 residues. The germline V gene has CDR1 MNHEY and CDR2 SMNVEV (reference sequence). V gave up 2 bases and J gave up 2 bases; unmatched junction bases: 1. CDR3 region: CASSLNRGPYEQYF. In DNA form, the CDR3 reads TGTGCCAGCAGTTTAAACAGGGGGCCCTACGAGCAGTACTTC.

The gene calls are TRBV19 and TRBJ2-1, with D possibly being TRBD2 (6 bases). CDR3 size: 16 residues. With 3 bases removed from V and 6 bases from J, the gap between germline ends came to 18 bases. Germline V CDR1 and CDR2: LNHDA, SQIVND (reference sequence). The DNA for the CDR3 is TGTGCCAGTAGTATCCCTAATAGCGGTTTCGGCAATGAGCAGTTCTTC. It codes for CASSIPNSGFGNEQFF.